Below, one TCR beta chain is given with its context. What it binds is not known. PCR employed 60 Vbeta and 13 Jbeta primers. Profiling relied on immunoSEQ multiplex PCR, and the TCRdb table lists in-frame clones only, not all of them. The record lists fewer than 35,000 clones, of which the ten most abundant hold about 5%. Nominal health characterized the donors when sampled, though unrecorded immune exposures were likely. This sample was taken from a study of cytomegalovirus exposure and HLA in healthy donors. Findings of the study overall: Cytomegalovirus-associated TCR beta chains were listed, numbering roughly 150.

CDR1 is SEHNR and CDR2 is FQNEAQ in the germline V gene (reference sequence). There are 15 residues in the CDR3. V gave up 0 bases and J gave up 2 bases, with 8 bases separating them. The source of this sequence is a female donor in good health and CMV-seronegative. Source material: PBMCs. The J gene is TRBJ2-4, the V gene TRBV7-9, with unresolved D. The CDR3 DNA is TGTGCCAGCAGCTTAGCCGAGGTAACCAAAAACATTCAGTACTTC. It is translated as CASSLAEVTKNIQYF. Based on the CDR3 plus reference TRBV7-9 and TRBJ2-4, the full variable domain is DTGVSQNPRHKITKRGQNVTFRCDPISEHNRLYWYRQTLGQGPEFLTYFQNEAQLEKSRLLSDRFSAERPKGSFSTLEIQRTEQGDSAMYLCASSLAEVTKNIQYFGAGTRLSVL.